This T cell receptor (beta chain) was recovered during a study of identical twins. TCRdb analysed the 5' RACE reads with MiXCR anew, one entry per CDR3 protein. The sample consists of 1.5 million to 2 million distinct CDR3 sequences, under 35% of them appearing once. CDR1 is LGHDT and CDR2 is YNNKEL in the germline V gene (reference sequence). The CDR3 is 14 amino acids. Every sampled donor was Caucasian and healthy. Sequencing was performed on cord blood. V usage is TRBV3-1 and J usage is TRBJ2-4; 7 bases align to TRBD1. TRBJ2-5 matches the DNA end more closely, so the J call is doubtful. This receptor was identified in a newborn girl in good health. CDR3 coding DNA: TGTGCCAGCAGCCAAGATTCCAGGGGGAAGACCCAGTACTTC. It translates to CASSQDSRGKTQYF.